Following are 8 T cell receptor beta chains from one sample sequenced in a study of T-cell memory formation after mild COVID-19. One entry per CDR3 protein results from TCRdb running MiXCR on the 5' RACE reads. The sample holds over 120,000 distinct CDR3 sequences, 19% seen once. The specimen was PBMCs or a T cell subset sorted from them (not recorded which). Every receptor here comes from an adult woman who had mild COVID-19 (a few samples of this study predate the infection). Cell type and time point are not known.

The V and J genes are TRBV5-1 and TRBJ2-2; D is uncertain. The length of the CDR3 is 16 residues. The V and J ends lost 4 bases and 1 base respectively, with 14 bases between them. From germline, CDR1 is SGHRS and CDR2 YFSETQ. The CDR3 DNA is TGCGCCAGCAGCCGAGCCGGTGCAGGGAACACCGGGGAGCTGTTTTTT. Translation gives CASSRAGAGNTGELFF.

This clonotype was recorded many times. This chain links TRBV7-6 with TRBJ2-1, with 10 bases identical to TRBD2. Germline CDR1 and CDR2: SGHVS and FNYEAQ. V lost 1 base, J lost 6 bases, and 6 bases stayed unmatched. This CDR3 contains 16 residues. The CDR3 sequence is CASSLGLSGRANEQFF. The CDR3, as DNA: TGTGCCAGCAGCTTAGGCCTGAGCGGGAGGGCCAATGAGCAGTTCTTC.

This clonotype was seen a single time. J is TRBJ1-5 and V is TRBV12-3 or TRBV12-4; D is ambiguous. CDR3 size: 15 residues. V lost 3 bases, J lost 3 bases, and 12 bases lay in between. CDR3 sequence: CASSLLSGINQPQHF. The CDR3 bases are TGTGCCAGCAGTTTGTTGTCGGGGATCAATCAGCCCCAGCATTTT.

There are a few counts of this clonotype. The J gene is TRBJ2-2, the V gene TRBV12-3 or TRBV12-4; D might be TRBD1 or TRBD2, each matching 5 bases. The CDR3 extends over 13 amino acids. V shed 3 bases and J shed 6 bases, with 8 bases lying between them. This CDR3 reads CASSLVGAGELFF. The CDR3 nucleotides read TGTGCCAGCAGTTTGGTGGGGGCCGGGGAGCTGTTTTTT.

The chain combines TRBV12-3 or TRBV12-4 with TRBJ1-1; the D gene is possibly TRBD1 (5 bases). V lost 7 bases and J lost 3, with 15 bases in between. This CDR3 is built from 14 residues. DNA of the CDR3: TGTGCCAGCACTCCTCTTGGGGGGTACACTGAAGCTTTCTTT. It codes for CASTPLGGYTEAFF.

The CDR3 here is CSATDRAKETQYF. As DNA, the CDR3 is TGCAGTGCTACGGACAGGGCAAAAGAGACCCAGTACTTC. The chain has TRBV20-1 and TRBJ2-5, with 8 bases aligning to TRBD1. Germline V gene data show CDR1 as DFQATT and CDR2 as SNEGSKA (reference sequence). This CDR3 spans 13 amino acids. J lost 3 bases, V lost 4 bases, and 4 bases had no gene match.

This clonotype was observed a few times. The J gene is TRBJ1-2, the V gene TRBV20-1; D might be TRBD1 (6 bases). The CDR3 length is 14 residues. CDR1 and CDR2 (germline): DFQATT, SNEGSKA (reference sequence). V was cut by 5 bases and J by 0 bases, with 13 bases left in between. The DNA for the CDR3 is TGCAGTGCTTTCGGCCGGGACACTAACTATGGCTACACCTTC. This encodes CSAFGRDTNYGYTF.

This clonotype was counted between two and nine times. The V and J genes are TRBV20-1 and TRBJ2-7; D may be TRBD1 (5 bases). Germline V gene sequence: CDR1 DFQATT, CDR2 SNEGSKA (reference sequence). Trimming cost V 0 bases and J 1 base, with 13 bases left between them. This CDR3 is built from 15 residues. The CDR3 reads CSARDGHPASYEQYF. The CDR3 DNA reads as TGCAGTGCTAGAGATGGACATCCTGCGTCCTACGAGCAGTACTTC.